These 17 T cell receptor beta chains share one sample of origin, sequenced in a study of blood T cell repertoires in COVID-19. Sequencing used immunoSEQ multiplex PCR; TCRdb keeps in-frame clones, though not all of them. Among 77,000 or so clones listed, more than 80% were seen once. Sequencing input: peripheral blood. These receptors were obtained from a man at least 80 years old with acute or convalescent COVID-19.

In its sample, this clone was seen once. V and J are TRBV19 and TRBJ2-3; 7 bases fit TRBD1. Trimming cost V 8 bases and J 0 bases; bases outside gene matches: 5. This CDR3 spans 14 amino acids. Germline-derived CDR1 and CDR2 are LNHDA and SQIVND (reference sequence). CDR3 sequence reads: CASLGQASTDTQYF. CDR3 bases: TGTGCCAGTCTCGGACAGGCGAGCACAGATACGCAGTATTTT.

V is TRBV2 and J is TRBJ1-5, with 10 bases that match TRBD1. The CDR3 has 16 amino acids. Trimming removed 3 bases from V and 5 bases from J; junction bases left unmatched: 7. The germline CDR1 and CDR2 sequences are SNHLY and FYNNEI. CDR3 sequence: CASSEEDRGLYQPQHF. CDR3 DNA sequence: TGTGCCAGCAGTGAGGAGGACAGGGGGTTGTATCAGCCCCAGCATTTT.

The chain uses TRBV19 and TRBJ2-1, with 8 bases aligning to TRBD1. In germline, CDR1 is LNHDA, CDR2 SQIVND (reference sequence). The CDR3 sequence is 15 residues long. The trim removed 1 base at V and 7 bases at J, leaving 6 bases unmatched. The CDR3 here is CASSIAHRGVNEQFF. The CDR3, as DNA: TGTGCCAGTAGTATAGCTCACAGGGGGGTGAATGAGCAGTTCTTC. Full variable domain (remainder filled in from reference TRBV19 and TRBJ2-1): DGGITQSPKYLFRKEGQNVTLSCEQNLNHDAMYWYRQDPGQGLRLIYYSQIVNDFQKGDIAEGYSVSREKKESFPLTVTSAQKNPTAFYLCASSIAHRGVNEQFFGPGTRLTVL.

The chain uses TRBV19 and TRBJ2-2; 8 bases are shared with TRBD1. CDR3 length: 17 residues. CDR1 is LNHDA and CDR2 is SQIVND in the germline V gene (reference sequence). Trimming took 4 bases from V and 3 from J; bases not matched to a gene: 10. This CDR3 reads CASSTSGTGSYTGELFF. The CDR3 nucleotides are TGTGCCAGTAGTACCTCCGGGACAGGTAGTTACACCGGGGAGCTGTTTTTT.

J is TRBJ2-7 and V is TRBV27; 8 bases are shared with TRBD1. This CDR3 has 15 residues. The V gene's germline CDR1 is MNHEY and CDR2 SMNVEV (reference sequence). V lost 7 bases to trimming and J lost 11 bases; unmatched junction nucleotides: 19. The CDR3 sequence: CASTQSGTGSTTEYF. The CDR3 coding sequence is TGTGCCAGCACCCAGTCAGGGACAGGATCAACCACGGAGTACTTC.

The chain uses TRBV29-1 and TRBJ1-2; D uncertain. The ends were cut back, 6 bases at V and 2 bases at J, with 7 bases in the middle. Germline V lookup: CDR1 SQVTM, CDR2 ANQGSEA. CDR3 length equals 11 residues. The CDR3 sequence is CSVERNYGYTF. DNA of the CDR3: TGCAGCGTGGAACGGAACTATGGCTACACCTTC.

This clone showed up just once. The rearrangement uses TRBV12-3 or TRBV12-4 and TRBJ2-3, with no clear D. The CDR3 length is 12 residues. Trimming removed 3 bases from V and 3 bases from J, with 4 bases in between. For the CDR3, the DNA is TGTGCCAGCAGTTTTTCGACAGATACGCAGTATTTT. Translation gives CASSFSTDTQYF.

The chain recombines TRBV3-1 (or the pseudogene TRBV3-2) with TRBJ2-5; 11 bases are shared with TRBD2. The J segment lost 5 bases and the V segment lost 1 base, leaving 12 bases of the junction unmatched. Germline V gives CDR1 LGHDT, CDR2 YNNKEL (reference sequence). The length of the CDR3 is 18 residues. CDR3 in DNA: TGTGCCAGCAGCCAAGTCCTAGCGGGAGGTCCCACCCTGGAGACCCAGTACTTC. Translating gives CASSQVLAGGPTLETQYF.

The V call is TRBV5-1, the J call TRBJ2-7, with TRBD2 matching 8 bases. Per germline, CDR1 SGHRS and CDR2 YFSETQ. The CDR3 loop spans 16 amino acids. After removal of 3 bases from V and 1 base from J, the junction contained 9 bases not matched to a gene. The CDR3 here is CASSSGRGARSYEQYF. The CDR3 DNA follows: TGCGCCAGCAGCTCCGGGAGGGGGGCGCGGTCCTACGAGCAGTACTTC.

This chain links TRBV3-1 (or the pseudogene TRBV3-2) with TRBJ2-3, with D possibly being TRBD2 (6 bases). The CDR3 extends over 15 amino acids. Germline V CDR1 and CDR2: LGHDT, YNNKEL (reference sequence). V was trimmed by 2 bases and J by 5 bases, leaving 14 bases between them. DNA for the CDR3: TGTGCCAGCAGCCAATGGTGGGGGGTGGAAGATACGCAGTATTTT. This gives the protein CASSQWWGVEDTQYF.

J is TRBJ2-7 and V is TRBV3-1 (or the pseudogene TRBV3-2); 8 bases align to TRBD2. Trimming at V came to 1 base and at J to 7 bases, leaving 6 bases not matched to a gene. This CDR3 contains 14 residues. The germline gives CDR1 LGHDT, CDR2 YNNKEL (reference sequence). The CDR3 reads CASSQVGGAKEQYF. In DNA, the CDR3 is TGTGCCAGCAGCCAAGTCGGGGGGGCTAAAGAGCAGTACTTC.

This sequence joins TRBV29-1 and TRBJ2-7; D is ambiguous. This CDR3 is built from 12 residues. The V end lost 6 bases, the J end lost 5 bases, and 14 bases lay between the germline ends. Germline-derived CDR1 and CDR2 are SQVTM and ANQGSEA. In DNA, the CDR3 is TGCAGCGTCGCCCCGTTCGAGAACGAGCAGTACTTC. Its protein is CSVAPFENEQYF.

This clone was observed once. This chain joins TRBV28 and TRBJ2-3; 9 bases align to TRBD2. This CDR3 spans 14 amino acids. Trimming removed 5 bases from V and 4 bases from J; junction bases left unmatched: 4. CDR1 MDHEN and CDR2 SYDVKM come from the germline V gene. DNA of the CDR3: TGTGCCAGCAGTAGCGGGGGGACGCCAGATACGCAGTATTTT. It encodes CASSSGGTPDTQYF.

CDR3 residues: CASSEAPYRVWNTGELFF. CDR3 bases: TGTGCCAGCAGTGAAGCACCTTACAGGGTTTGGAACACCGGGGAGCTGTTTTTT. The chain recombines TRBV6-1 with TRBJ2-2; the D gene is possibly TRBD1 (6 bases). CDR3 size: 18 residues. Deletions cut 0 bases from V and 1 base from J, with 15 bases between. Germline loops: CDR1 MNHNS, CDR2 SASEGT.

This clone was counted only a few times. V is TRBV4-1 and J is TRBJ1-2; 8 positions agree with TRBD1. Germline assignment: CDR1 MGHRA and CDR2 YSYEKL. The CDR3 runs to 14 residues. The V and J ends lost 3 bases and 4 bases, in that order; junction bases with no gene match: 4. DNA of the CDR3: TGCGCCAGCAGCCAGCAGGGGGCGAGCTATGGCTACACCTTC. The encoded protein is CASSQQGASYGYTF.

The chain joins TRBV19 to TRBJ2-2; D may be TRBD1 (6 bases). Trimming pared 4 bases from V and 2 bases from J, leaving 14 bases between. This CDR3 has 16 residues. CDR1 LNHDA and CDR2 SQIVND come from the germline V gene (reference sequence). In DNA, the CDR3 is TGTGCCAGTAGTACTAAAAGGACAGTAAACACCGGGGAGCTGTTTTTT. It codes for CASSTKRTVNTGELFF.

The rearrangement joins TRBV7-9 to TRBJ1-3; maybe TRBD1 (6 bases). V was cut by 5 bases and J by 4 bases, with 15 bases left in between. The CDR3 is 15 amino acids. The V gene's germline CDR1 is SEHNR and CDR2 FQNEAQ (reference sequence). The CDR3 loop reads CASSPTGLEGNTIYF. CDR3 DNA: TGTGCCAGCAGCCCGACAGGACTAGAGGGAAACACCATATATTTT.